These 2 T cell receptor beta chains came from one sample sequenced in a study of PD-L1 blockade in urothelial cancer. The method was immunoSEQ multiplex PCR; TCRdb's version includes in-frame clones alone and lacks a portion of them. The table has about 37,000 clones, 70% to 85% seen once. Sample: PBMCs, taken around atezolizumab (anti-PD-L1) treatment. The receptors originated from a man aged 55-75 years with urothelial cancer.

To note about this clone: Other DNA variants within this sample encode the same CDR3. The V gene is TRBV5-1, the J gene TRBJ1-4; TRBD1 might be the D (5 bases). CDR3 size: 16 residues. Germline CDR1 reads SGHRS; CDR2 reads YFSETQ. V lost 3 bases to trimming and J lost 0 bases, with 12 bases between them. The CDR3: CASSSGGGATNEKLFF. In DNA, the CDR3 is TGCGCCAGCAGCTCGGGCGGGGGTGCAACTAATGAAAAACTGTTTTTT.

The chain has TRBV19 and TRBJ1-2, with a tentative D call TRBD1 (5 bases). CDR3 size: 16 residues. Germline-derived CDR1 and CDR2 are LNHDA and SQIVND (reference sequence). The V and J ends lost 6 bases and 4 bases respectively, with 21 bases between them. The CDR3 sequence: CASSRSSEGTVYGYTF. CDR3 in DNA: TGTGCCAGTAGCCGCTCGTCGGAGGGGACCGTCTATGGCTACACCTTC. Full variable domain (rest looked up from reference TRBV19 and TRBJ1-2): DGGITQSPKYLFRKEGQNVTLSCEQNLNHDAMYWYRQDPGQGLRLIYYSQIVNDFQKGDIAEGYSVSREKKESFPLTVTSAQKNPTAFYLCASSRSSEGTVYGYTFGSGTRLTVV.